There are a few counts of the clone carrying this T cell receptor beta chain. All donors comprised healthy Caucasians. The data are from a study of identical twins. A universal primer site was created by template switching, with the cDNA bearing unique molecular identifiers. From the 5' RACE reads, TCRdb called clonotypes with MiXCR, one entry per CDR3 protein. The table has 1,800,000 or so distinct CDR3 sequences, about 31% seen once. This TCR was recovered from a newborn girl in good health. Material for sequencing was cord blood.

The CDR3 loop is CASSERQRGTEAFF. CDR3 bases: TGTGCCAGCAGTGAAAGGCAAAGGGGCACTGAAGCTTTCTTT. The chain links TRBV6-1 to TRBJ1-1; a possible D gene is TRBD1 (5 bases). V was pared by 2 bases and J by 4 bases, with 11 bases between. Germline V lookup: CDR1 MNHNS, CDR2 SASEGT. The length of the CDR3 is 14 residues.